This T cell receptor beta chain was sequenced for a study of identifying expanded T cells in peripheral blood. Study-wide findings and caveats: Variance in clone template counts between roughly two-week samples significantly increased with total template count across all healthy donors. Over two and four weeks, about 15 and 18 clones changed, versus around 1.2 between replicates.

This table comes from immunoSEQ multiplex PCR, and its TCRdb copy is limited to in-frame clones, with some not included. The sample comprises under 150,000 clones, around 84% of which are singletons, and less than 4% rests with the top ten. Germline-derived CDR1 and CDR2 are MNHNY and SVGAGI (reference sequence). The CDR3 consists of 13 residues. V lost 6 bases, J lost 7 bases, and 15 bases lay in between. Of note for this clone: Its antigen is as yet unknown.

Sequencing was done on a sample of blood. The receptor was isolated from a person between 18 and 75 years old in good health. The V gene is TRBV6-6, the J gene TRBJ1-2; TRBD1 might be the D (6 bases). CDR3 protein: CASSLDSVGGYTF. For the CDR3, the DNA is TGTGCCAGCAGCTTGGACAGCGTCGGTGGCTACACCTTC.